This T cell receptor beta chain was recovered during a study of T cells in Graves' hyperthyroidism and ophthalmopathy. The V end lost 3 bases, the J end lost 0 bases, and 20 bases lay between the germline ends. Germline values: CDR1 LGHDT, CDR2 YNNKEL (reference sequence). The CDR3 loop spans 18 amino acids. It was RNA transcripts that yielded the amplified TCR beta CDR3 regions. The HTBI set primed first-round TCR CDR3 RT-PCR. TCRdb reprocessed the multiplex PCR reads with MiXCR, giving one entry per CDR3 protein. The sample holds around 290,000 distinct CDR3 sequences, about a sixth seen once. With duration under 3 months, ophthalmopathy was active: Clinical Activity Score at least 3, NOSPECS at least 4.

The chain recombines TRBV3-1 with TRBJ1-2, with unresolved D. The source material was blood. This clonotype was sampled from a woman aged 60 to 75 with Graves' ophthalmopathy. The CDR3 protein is CASSHFIQSPSPNYGYTF. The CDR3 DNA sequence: TGTGCCAGCAGCCACTTTATTCAGTCCCCCAGCCCTAACTATGGCTACACCTTC.